One T cell receptor (beta chain) is described in this entry. Its recognized antigen is unknown. No quality values exist for individual bases; no much larger clone is one base distant. This sample was included in a study of blood T cells in healthy people across ages (dated by TCRdb to the mid-2010s). Context from the whole study: In model experiments, template switching captured roughly one uniquely barcoded TCR beta cDNA molecule for every two T cells. The study analyzed two additional independent replicas of 1 million unique cDNA reads from the same blood draw for two donors, one aged 18 to 30 and one aged 80 or older. The donors were split into four age groups: young (average around 15 years), middle-aged (more than 35), aged (roughly 68) and long-lived (over 75). Using deep sequencing normalized with unique cDNA molecular identifiers, the study measured how TCR beta repertoire diversity changes with age.

The protocol used for the library was 5' RACE. Instrument on record: Illumina HiSeq 2500. The second PCR ran for roughly 7 to 12 cycles and used a J-beta primer mix along with a sample-barcoded 5' primer. A template-switch 5' adaptor carrying 12 random nucleotides introduced a unique molecular identifier onto each TCR beta cDNA molecule. At least 3 million CDR3-containing paired-end reads were obtained from each sample. First-strand cDNA synthesis was performed from all RNA using the Mint cDNA synthesis kit, with priming by a TRBC-specific oligonucleotide. Following uracil-DNA glycosylase treatment, a first 18-cycle PCR with universal primers M1SS and BC2_uni_R was performed on all cDNA. Concerning the study's data processing: Normalization of each sample was performed by random selection of 1 million high-quality reads, each carrying a distinct molecular identifier. Instead of being binned into consensus sequences, reads that shared molecular identifiers were thrown out. CDR3 identification, clonotype clustering and error correction used MiTCR with a Q25 quality threshold and the strictest error-elimination algorithm. A nonparametric unseen species model using Euler transformation provided a lower-bound estimate of total TCR beta diversity. Clones were called with MiXCR by TCRdb after fastp trimmed the public reads at Q25, and only in-frame beta chains were retained. Every entry covers one CDR3 protein and lists the most common genes and DNA from its rows. The V and J calls come from TCRdb's annotation, not from the publication. The sample yields hundreds of thousands of distinct CDR3 sequences; around a quarter were counted once. Of the sample, 9.4% falls within the top ten clones.

Findings and caveats that apply to the study as a whole: Bulk unsorted PBMC profiling prevented conclusive comparison of naive and antigen-experienced compartments. Because the CMV infection status of the donors was unknown, age-related changes in expanded clonotypes may potentially have been confounded. Compared with the aged group, the long-lived group had more naive CD4+ T cells, fewer expanded clones and increased TCR diversity, suggesting age selection. Estimates of total diversity based on one million sequenced T cells were considered lower bounds and underestimates. There was a strong correlation between observed TCR beta diversity and the percentage of naive T cells measured by flow cytometry. Observed TCR beta diversity per million T cells fell roughly linearly with age, and a significant reduction was already apparent by age around 40.

The CDR3 contains 14 residues, cysteine and phenylalanine counted. Solely the CDR3 DNA is kept, with 42 bases framed from the first base. From V the trimming removes 5 bases and from J it removes 4 bases, while the gene matches leave 9 bases of the junction unaccounted for. As encoded in the germline V gene (reference sequence), CDR1 is DFQATT while CDR2 is SNEGSKA. The donors were around 39 Caucasian individuals from Russia, aged 6 to 90 years, who were systemically healthy. Each donor gave roughly 9 milliliters of peripheral blood, drawn into EDTA-treated Vacutainer tubes. PBMCs were isolated by Ficoll-Paque density-gradient centrifugation, with at least 6 million obtained per sample. Total RNA was extracted from PBMCs with Trizol reagent, with at least 6 micrograms obtained per sample. Naive CD45RAhigh/CD27high T cell percentages were measured by flow cytometry on a PBMC aliquot from every donor.

These data are also associated with another study on T cells of mothers and their children. Taken from the second paper: Nine systemically healthy Caucasian individuals served as donors, namely three mothers together with their six children. cDNA synthesis consumed the entire amount of extracted RNA, loaded at approximately 1.4 ug RNA in each 15 ul reaction. Sample barcodes and 2-4 random nucleotides were added via the M1S primer in the second PCR. More than 9 million TCR beta CDR3 reads were obtained from each mother, and 2.5 million to 3.5 million reads were obtained from each child. Thymic selection shapes the output of TCR recombination in a similar way in related and unrelated pairs, and inherited differences have a minor effect. Normalized repertoire overlap was always slightly but never significantly higher in related than unrelated mother-child pairs. With a sensitivity of approximately 92 clones per million clonotypes, no persistent microchimeric T cell clones were detected. The study used deep NGS to compare TCR beta repertoires of mothers and children, seeking features distinguishing related mother-child pairs from unrelated individuals. Mothers averaged approximately 40 +/- 4 years of age and children averaged about 10 +/- 4 years. After adapter ligation with NEBNext reagents, the libraries were sequenced on Illumina HiSeq 2000 with 100+100 nt paired-end reads. To avoid cross-contamination, the mother libraries and the child libraries were prepared a month apart and sequenced in separate runs. For each donor, between 500,000 and 2,000,000 distinct TCR beta clonotypes were identified. Naive TCR beta clonotypes were estimated from low-frequency clonotypes matched to each donor's FACS-determined naive share, without sorting.

This receptor chain uses TRBV20-1 and TRBJ2-3, with 7 bases aligning to TRBD1. The sequence was obtained from a boy younger than 18 in good health. Sequencing input: blood. The DNA sequence reads TGCAGTGCTCGTAAACAGGGGATCCCAGATACGCAGTATTTT. Its protein product is CSARKQGIPDTQYF.